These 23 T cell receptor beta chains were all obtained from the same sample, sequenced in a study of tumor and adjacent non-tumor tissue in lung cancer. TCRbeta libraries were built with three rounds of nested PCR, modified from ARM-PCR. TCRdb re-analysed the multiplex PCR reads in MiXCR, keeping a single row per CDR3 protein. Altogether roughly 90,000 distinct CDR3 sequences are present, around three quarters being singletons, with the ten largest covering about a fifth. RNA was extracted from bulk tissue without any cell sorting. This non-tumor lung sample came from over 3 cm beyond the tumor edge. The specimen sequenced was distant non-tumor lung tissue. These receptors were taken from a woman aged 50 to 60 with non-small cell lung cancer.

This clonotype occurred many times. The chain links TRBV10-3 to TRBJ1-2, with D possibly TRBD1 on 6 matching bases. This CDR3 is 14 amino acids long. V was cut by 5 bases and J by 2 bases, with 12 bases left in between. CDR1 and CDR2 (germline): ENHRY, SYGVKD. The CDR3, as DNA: TGTGCCATCAGTAATGGACAGCAAAACTATGGCTACACCTTC. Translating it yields CAISNGQQNYGYTF.

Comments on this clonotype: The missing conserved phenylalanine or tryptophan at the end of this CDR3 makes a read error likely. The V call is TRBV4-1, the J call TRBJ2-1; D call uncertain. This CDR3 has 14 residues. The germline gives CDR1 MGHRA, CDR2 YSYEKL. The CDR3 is CASSQGRGYKEQFS. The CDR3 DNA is TGCGCCAGCAGCCAAGGACGCGGCTACAAAGAGCAGTTCTCC.

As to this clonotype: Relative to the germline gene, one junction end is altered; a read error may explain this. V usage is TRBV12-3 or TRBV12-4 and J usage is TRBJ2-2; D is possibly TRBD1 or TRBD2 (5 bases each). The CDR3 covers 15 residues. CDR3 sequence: CVSSLIGLDTGELFF. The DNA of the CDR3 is TGTGTCAGCAGTTTGATAGGGTTGGACACCGGGGAGCTGTTTTTC.

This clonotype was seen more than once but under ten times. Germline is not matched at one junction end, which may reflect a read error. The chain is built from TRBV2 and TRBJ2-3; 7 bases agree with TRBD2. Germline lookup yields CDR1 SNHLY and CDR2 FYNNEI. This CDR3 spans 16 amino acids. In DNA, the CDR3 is TGTGCCAGCAGTGAAGGAGCTAGCGGCTACACAGGTACGCAATATTTT. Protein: CASSEGASGYTGTQYF.

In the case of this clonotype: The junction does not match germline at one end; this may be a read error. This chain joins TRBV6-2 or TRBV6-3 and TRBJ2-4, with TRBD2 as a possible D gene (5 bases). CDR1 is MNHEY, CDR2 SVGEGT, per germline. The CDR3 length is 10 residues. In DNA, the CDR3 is TGTGCCAGCGGGAGAGATATTCAATACTTC. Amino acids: CASGRDIQYF.

The CDR3 region is CANKLDADTQYF. The DNA of the CDR3 is TGTGCCAACAAACTAGACGCAGATACGCAGTATTTT. This chain links TRBV6-1 with TRBJ2-3; perhaps TRBD2 as D (5 bases). Germline loops: CDR1 MNHNS, CDR2 SASEGT. Trimming took 10 bases from V and 4 from J, leaving 12 bases between them. This CDR3 contains 12 residues.

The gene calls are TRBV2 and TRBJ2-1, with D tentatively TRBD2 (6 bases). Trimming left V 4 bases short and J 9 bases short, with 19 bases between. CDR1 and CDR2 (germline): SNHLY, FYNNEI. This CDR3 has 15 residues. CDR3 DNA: TGTGCCAGCAGTGCCTACTGGAGCAGCGGGCGTGAGCAGTTCTTC. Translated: CASSAYWSSGREQFF.

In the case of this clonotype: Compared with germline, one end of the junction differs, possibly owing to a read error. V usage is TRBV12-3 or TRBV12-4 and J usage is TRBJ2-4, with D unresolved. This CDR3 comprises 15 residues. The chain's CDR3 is CVSSLGEVDGAPIYF. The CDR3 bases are TGTGTCAGCAGTTTAGGAGAGGTGGACGGTGCGCCAATTTACTTC.

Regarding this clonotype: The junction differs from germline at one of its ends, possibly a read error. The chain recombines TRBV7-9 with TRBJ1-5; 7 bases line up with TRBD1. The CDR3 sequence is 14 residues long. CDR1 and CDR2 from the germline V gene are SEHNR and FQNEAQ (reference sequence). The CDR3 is CASSPDREGQSQHF. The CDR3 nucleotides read TGTGCCAGCAGCCCCGACAGGGAGGGTCAGTCCCAGCATTTT.

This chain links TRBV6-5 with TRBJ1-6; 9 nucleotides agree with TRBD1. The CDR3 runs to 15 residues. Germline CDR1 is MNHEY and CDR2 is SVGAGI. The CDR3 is CARIQPGQGNSPLHF. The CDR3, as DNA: TGTGCTAGGATCCAACCGGGACAGGGTAATTCACCCCTCCACTTT.

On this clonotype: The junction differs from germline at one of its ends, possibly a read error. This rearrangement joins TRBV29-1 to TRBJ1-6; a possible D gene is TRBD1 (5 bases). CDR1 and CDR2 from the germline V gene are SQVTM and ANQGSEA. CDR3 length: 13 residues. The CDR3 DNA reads TGCAGCGTCACGGGCAGGGAAAATTCACCCCTCCATTTT. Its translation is CSVTGRENSPLHF.

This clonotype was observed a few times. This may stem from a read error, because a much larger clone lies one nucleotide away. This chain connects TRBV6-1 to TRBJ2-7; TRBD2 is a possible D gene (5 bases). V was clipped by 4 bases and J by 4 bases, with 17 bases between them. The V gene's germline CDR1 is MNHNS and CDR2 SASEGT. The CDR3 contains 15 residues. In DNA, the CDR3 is TGTGCCAGCAGTGGGGAGATGACGAGCAGTTACGAGCAGTACTTC. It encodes CASSGEMTSSYEQYF.

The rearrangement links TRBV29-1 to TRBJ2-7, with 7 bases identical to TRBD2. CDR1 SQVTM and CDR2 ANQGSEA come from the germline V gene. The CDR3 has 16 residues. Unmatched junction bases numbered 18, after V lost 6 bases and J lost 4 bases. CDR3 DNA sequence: TGCAGCGTCGTTTGGGAAACGGGAGGAGTCTTGTACGAGCAGTACTTC. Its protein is CSVVWETGGVLYEQYF.

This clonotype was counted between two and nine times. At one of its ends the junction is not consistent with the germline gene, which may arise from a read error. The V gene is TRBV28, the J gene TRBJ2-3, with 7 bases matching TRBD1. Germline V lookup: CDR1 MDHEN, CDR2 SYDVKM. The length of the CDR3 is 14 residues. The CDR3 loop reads CASSTDRVTGTQYF. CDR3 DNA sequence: TGTGCCAGCAGCACCGACAGGGTGACAGGTACGCAGTATTTT. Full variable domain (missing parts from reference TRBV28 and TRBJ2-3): DVKVTQSSRYLVKRTGEKVFLECVQDMDHENMFWYRQDPGLGLRLIYFSYDVKMKEKGDIPEGYSVSREKKERFSLILESASTNQTSMYLCASSTDRVTGTQYFGPGTRLTVL.

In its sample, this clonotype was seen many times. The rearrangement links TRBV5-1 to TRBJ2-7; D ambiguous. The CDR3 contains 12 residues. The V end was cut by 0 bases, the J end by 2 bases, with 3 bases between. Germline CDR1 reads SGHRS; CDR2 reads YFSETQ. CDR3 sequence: CASSLDAYEQYF. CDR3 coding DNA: TGCGCCAGCAGCTTGGATGCCTACGAGCAGTACTTC.

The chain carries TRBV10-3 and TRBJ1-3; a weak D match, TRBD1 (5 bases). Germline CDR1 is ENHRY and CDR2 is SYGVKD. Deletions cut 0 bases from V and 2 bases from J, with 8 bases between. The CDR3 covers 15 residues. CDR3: CAISESRTTGNTIYF. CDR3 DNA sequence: TGTGCCATCAGTGAGTCCAGGACAACTGGAAACACCATATATTTT.

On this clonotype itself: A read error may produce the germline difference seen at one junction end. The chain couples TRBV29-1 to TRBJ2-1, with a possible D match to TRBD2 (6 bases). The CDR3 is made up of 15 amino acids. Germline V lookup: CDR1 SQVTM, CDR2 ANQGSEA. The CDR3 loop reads CSAELSGSSYSEQFF. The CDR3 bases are TGTAGCGCTGAACTGTCCGGGAGCTCCTACAGTGAGCAGTTCTTC.

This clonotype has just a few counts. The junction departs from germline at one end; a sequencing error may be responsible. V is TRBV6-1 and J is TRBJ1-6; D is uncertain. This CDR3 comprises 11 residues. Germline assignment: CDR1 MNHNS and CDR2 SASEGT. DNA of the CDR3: TGTGCCAGCAGAGGAAATTCACCCCTCTACTTT. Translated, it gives CASRGNSPLYF.

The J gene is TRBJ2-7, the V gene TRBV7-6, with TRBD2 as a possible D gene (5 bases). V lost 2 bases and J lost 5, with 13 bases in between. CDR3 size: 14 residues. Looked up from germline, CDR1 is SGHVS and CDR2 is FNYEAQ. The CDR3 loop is CASSLSTASNEQYF. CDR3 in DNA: TGTGCCAGCAGCTTATCCACTGCTAGCAACGAGCAGTACTTC.

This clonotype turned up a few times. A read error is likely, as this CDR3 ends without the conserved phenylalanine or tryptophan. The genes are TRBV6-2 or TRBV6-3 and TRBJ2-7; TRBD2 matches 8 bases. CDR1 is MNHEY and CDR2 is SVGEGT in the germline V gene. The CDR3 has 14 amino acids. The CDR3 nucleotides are TGTGCCAGTAGTTCAGCGGGAGATTCCTACGAGCAGTACCTC. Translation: CASSSAGDSYEQYL.

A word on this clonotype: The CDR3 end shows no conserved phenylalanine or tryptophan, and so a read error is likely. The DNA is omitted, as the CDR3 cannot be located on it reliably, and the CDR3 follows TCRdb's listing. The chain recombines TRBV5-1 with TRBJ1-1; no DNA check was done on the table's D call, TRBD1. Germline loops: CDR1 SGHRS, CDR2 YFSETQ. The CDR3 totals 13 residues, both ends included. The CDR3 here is CASRRGYNTEAFS.

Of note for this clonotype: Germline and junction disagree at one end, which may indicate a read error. In DNA form, the CDR3 reads TGCGCCAGCAGCCAAGACCTGAGGTCCCGGGACAGGGCCAGCTTC. Its protein product is CASSQDLRSRDRASF. This chain joins TRBV4-1 and TRBJ2-7; the match to TRBD1 covers 9 bases. Germline V gives CDR1 MGHRA, CDR2 YSYEKL. The CDR3 consists of 15 residues.

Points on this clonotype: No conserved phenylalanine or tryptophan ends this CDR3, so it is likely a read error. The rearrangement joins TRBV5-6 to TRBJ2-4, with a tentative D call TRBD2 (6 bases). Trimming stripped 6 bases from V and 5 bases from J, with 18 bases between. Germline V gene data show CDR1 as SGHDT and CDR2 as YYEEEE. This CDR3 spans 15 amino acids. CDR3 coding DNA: TGTGCCAGCATCAACGTGGGGGACTCCGAAAACATTCAGTACATC. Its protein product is CASINVGDSENIQYI.